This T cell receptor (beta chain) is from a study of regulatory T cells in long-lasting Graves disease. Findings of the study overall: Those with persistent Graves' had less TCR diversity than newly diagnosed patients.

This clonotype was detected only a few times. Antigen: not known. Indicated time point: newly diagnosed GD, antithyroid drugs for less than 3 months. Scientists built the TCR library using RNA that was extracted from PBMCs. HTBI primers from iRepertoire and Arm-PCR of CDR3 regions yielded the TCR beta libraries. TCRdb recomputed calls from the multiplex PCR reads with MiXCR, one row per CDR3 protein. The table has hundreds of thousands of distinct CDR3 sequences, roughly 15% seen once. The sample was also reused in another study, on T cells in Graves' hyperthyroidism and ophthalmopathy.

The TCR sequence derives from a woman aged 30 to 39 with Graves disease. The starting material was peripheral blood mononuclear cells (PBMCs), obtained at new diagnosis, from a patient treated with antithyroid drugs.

DNA for the CDR3: TGCAGTGCTAGGTCAAAGGGGGTTTGGGGAGCGGGCACTGAAGCTTTCTTT. This translates into CSARSKGVWGAGTEAFF. The V gene is TRBV20-1, the J gene TRBJ1-1, with D tentatively TRBD1 (6 bases). The V gene lost 3 bases and the J gene lost 4 bases, with 24 bases spanning the gap. Germline loops: CDR1 DFQATT, CDR2 SNEGSKA (reference sequence). This CDR3 has 17 amino acids.